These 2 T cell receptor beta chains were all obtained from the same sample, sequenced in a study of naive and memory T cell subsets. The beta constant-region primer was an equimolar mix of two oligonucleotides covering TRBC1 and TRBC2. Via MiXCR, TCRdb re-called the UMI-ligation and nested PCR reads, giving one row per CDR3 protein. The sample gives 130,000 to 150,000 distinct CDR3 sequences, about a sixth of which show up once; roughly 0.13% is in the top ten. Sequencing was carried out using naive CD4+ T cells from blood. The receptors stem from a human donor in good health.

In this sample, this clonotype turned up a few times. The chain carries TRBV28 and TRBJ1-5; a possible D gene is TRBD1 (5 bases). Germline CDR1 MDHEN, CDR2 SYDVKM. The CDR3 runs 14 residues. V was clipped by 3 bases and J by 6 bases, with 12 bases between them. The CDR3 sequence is CASSFGAPTQPQHF. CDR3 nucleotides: TGTGCCAGCAGTTTTGGGGCACCAACTCAGCCCCAGCATTTT.

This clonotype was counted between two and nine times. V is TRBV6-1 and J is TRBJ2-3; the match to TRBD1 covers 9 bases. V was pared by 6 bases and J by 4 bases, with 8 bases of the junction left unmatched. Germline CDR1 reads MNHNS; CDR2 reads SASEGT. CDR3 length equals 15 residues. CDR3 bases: TGTGCCAGCAGCCCGGGACAGGGACTTGCAGATACGCAGTATTTT. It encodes CASSPGQGLADTQYF.